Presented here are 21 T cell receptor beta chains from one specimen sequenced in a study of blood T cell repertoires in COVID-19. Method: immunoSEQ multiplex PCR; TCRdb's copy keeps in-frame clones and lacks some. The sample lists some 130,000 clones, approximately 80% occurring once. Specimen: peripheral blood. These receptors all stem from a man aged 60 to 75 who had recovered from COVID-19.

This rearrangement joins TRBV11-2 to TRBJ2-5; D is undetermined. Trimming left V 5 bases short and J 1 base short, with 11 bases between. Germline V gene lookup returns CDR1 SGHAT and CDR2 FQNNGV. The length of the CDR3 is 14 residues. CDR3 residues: CASSPYDIQETQYF. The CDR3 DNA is TGTGCCAGCAGCCCCTATGACATCCAAGAGACCCAGTACTTC.

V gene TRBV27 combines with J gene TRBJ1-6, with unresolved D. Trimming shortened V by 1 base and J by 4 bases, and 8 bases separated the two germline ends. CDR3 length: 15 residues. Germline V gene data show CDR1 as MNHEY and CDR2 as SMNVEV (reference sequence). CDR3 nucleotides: TGTGCCAGCAGTTTATTCCGACTATATAATTCACCCCTCCACTTT. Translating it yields CASSLFRLYNSPLHF.

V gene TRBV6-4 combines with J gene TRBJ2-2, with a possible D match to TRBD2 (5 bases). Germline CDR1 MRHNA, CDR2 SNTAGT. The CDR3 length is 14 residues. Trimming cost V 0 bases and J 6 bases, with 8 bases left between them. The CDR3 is CASSDSRESGELFF. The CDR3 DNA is TGTGCCAGCAGTGACTCGAGGGAGTCCGGGGAGCTGTTTTTT.

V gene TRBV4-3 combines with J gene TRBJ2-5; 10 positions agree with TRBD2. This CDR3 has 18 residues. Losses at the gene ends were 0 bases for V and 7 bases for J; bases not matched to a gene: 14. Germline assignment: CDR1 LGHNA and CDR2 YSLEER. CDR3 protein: CASSQDSGSGGAQRTQYF. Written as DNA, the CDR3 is TGCGCCAGCAGCCAAGATTCCGGAAGCGGGGGGGCCCAGAGGACCCAGTACTTC.

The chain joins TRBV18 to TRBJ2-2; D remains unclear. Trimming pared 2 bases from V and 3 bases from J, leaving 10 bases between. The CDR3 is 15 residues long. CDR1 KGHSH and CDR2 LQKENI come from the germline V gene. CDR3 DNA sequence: TGTGCCAGCTCACCATTGCCCCAGGACACCGGGGAGCTGTTTTTT. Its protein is CASSPLPQDTGELFF.

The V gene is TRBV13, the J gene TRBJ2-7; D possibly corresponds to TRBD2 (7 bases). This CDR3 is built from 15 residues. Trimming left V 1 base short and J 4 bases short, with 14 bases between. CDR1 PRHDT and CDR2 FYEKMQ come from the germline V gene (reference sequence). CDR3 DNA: TGTGCCAGCAGCTTAGTTTCGGGGGGCCTATACGAGCAGTACTTC. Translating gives CASSLVSGGLYEQYF. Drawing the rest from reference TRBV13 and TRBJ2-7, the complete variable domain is AAGVIQSPRHLIKEKRETATLKCYPIPRHDTVYWYQQGPGQDPQFLISFYEKMQSDKGSIPDRFSAQQFSDYHSELNMSSLELGDSALYFCASSLVSGGLYEQYFGPGTRLTVT.

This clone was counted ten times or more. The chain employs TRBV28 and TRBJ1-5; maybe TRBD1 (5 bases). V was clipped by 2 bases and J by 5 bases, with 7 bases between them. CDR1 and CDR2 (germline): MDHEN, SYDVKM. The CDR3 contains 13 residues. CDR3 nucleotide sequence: TGTGCCAGCAGTTTAGACAGTGATCAGCCCCAGCATTTT. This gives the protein CASSLDSDQPQHF.

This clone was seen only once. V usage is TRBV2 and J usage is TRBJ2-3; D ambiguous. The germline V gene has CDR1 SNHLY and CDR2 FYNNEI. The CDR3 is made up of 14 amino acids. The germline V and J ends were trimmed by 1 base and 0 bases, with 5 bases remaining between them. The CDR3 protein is CASSEGGSTDTQYF. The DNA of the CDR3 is TGTGCCAGCAGTGAAGGAGGTAGCACAGATACGCAGTATTTT. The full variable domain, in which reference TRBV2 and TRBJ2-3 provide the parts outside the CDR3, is EPEVTQTPSHQVTQMGQEVILRCVPISNHLYFYWYRQILGQKVEFLVSFYNNEISEKSEIFDDQFSVERPDGSNFTLKIRSTKLEDSAMYFCASSEGGSTDTQYFGPGTRLTVL.

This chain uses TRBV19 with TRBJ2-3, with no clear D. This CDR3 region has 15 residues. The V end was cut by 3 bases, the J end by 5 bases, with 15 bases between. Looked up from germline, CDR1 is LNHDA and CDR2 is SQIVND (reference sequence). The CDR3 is CASSMSRSVGDTQYF. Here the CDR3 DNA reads TGTGCCAGTAGTATGTCTAGATCGGTCGGAGATACGCAGTATTTT. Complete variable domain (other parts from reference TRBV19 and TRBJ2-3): DGGITQSPKYLFRKEGQNVTLSCEQNLNHDAMYWYRQDPGQGLRLIYYSQIVNDFQKGDIAEGYSVSREKKESFPLTVTSAQKNPTAFYLCASSMSRSVGDTQYFGPGTRLTVL.

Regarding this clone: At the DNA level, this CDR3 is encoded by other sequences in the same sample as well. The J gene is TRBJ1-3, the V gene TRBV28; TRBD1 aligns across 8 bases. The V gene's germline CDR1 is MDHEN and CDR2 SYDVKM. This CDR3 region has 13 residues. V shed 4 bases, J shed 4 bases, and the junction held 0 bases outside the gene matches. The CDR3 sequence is CASSWTGGNTIYF. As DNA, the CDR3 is TGTGCCAGCAGTTGGACAGGGGGAAACACCATATATTTT.

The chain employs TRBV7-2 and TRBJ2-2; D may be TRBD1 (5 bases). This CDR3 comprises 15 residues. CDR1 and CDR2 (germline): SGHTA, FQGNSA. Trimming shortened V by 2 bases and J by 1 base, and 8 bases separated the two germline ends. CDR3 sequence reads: CASSLTRVNTGELFF. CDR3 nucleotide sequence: TGTGCCAGCAGCTTAACCAGGGTGAACACCGGGGAGCTGTTTTTT.

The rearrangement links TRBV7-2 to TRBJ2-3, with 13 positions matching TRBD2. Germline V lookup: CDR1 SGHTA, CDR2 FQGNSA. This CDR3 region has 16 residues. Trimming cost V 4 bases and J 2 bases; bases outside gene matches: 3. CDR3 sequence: CASSYGTSGDTDTQYF. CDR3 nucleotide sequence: TGTGCCAGCAGCTATGGGACTAGCGGGGACACAGATACGCAGTATTTT.

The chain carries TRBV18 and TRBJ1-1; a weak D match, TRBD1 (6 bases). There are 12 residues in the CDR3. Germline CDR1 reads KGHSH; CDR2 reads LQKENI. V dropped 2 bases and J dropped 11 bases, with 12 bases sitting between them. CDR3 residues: CASSPEDRRAFF. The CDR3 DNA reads TGTGCCAGCTCACCAGAAGACAGGCGGGCTTTCTTT.

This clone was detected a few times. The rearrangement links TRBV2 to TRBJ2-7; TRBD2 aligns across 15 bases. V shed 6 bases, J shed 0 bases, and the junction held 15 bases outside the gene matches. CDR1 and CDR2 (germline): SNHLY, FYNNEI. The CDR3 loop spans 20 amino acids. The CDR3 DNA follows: TGTGCCAGCAGGACGAACCCGGGACTAGCGGGGGGCACCTTCTCCTACGAGCAGTACTTC. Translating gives CASRTNPGLAGGTFSYEQYF.

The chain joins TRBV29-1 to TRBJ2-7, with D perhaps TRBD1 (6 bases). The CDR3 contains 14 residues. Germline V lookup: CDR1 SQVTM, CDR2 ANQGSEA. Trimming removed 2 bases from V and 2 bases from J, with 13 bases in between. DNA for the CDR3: TGCAGCGTTGAATTCAGGGGCGCTCCCTACGAGCAGTACTTC. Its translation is CSVEFRGAPYEQYF.

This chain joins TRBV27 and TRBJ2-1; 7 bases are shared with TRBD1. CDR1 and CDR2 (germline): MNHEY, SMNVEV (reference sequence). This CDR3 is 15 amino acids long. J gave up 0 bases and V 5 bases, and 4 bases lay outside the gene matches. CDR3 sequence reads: CASSRQGSSYNEQFF. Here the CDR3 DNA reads TGTGCCAGCAGTAGACAGGGCAGCTCCTACAATGAGCAGTTCTTC.

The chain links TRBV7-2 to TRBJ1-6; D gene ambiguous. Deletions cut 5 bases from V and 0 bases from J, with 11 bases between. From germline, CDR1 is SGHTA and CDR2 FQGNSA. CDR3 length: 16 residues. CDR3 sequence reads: CASSTSSSSYNSPLHF. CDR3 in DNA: TGTGCCAGCAGCACTTCCTCTAGCTCCTATAATTCACCCCTCCACTTT. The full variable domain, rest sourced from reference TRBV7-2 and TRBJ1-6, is GAGVSQSPSNKVTEKGKDVELRCDPISGHTALYWYRQSLGQGLEFLIYFQGNSAPDKSGLPSDRFSAERTGGSVSTLTIQRTQQEDSAVYLCASSTSSSSYNSPLHFGNGTRLTVT.

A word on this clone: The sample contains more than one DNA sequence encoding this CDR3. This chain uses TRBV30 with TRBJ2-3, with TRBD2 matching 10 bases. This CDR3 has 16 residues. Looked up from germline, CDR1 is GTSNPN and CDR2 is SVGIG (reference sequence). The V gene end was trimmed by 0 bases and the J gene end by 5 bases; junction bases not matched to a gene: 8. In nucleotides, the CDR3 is TGTGCCTGGAGTGTAGGGTTAGCGGGAGGAGGAGATACGCAGTATTTT. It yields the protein CAWSVGLAGGGDTQYF. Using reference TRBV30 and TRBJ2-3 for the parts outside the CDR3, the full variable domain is SQTIHQWPATLVQPVGSPLSLECTVEGTSNPNLYWYRQAAGRGLQLLFYSVGIGQISSEVPQNLSASRPQDRQFILSSKKLLLSDSGFYLCAWSVGLAGGGDTQYFGPGTRLTVL.

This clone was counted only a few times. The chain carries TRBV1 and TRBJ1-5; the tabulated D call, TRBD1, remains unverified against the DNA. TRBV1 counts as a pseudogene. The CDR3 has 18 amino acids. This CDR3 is CTSSLLGSRPGGHQPQHF. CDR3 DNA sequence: TGCACCAGCAGCCTCCTAGGAAGCCGGCCAGGGGGCCACCAGCCCCAGCATTTT.

The CDR3 spells CASSPGAPRDGYTF. The CDR3 coding sequence is TGTGCCAGCAGCCCAGGGGCCCCTAGGGATGGCTACACCTTC. The J gene is TRBJ1-2, the V gene TRBV27; a weak D match, TRBD1 (6 bases). Germline V gene lookup returns CDR1 MNHEY and CDR2 SMNVEV (reference sequence). The CDR3 is 14 residues long. V was pared by 6 bases and J by 6 bases, with 17 bases between.

The CDR3 DNA sequence: TGTGCCAGCAGCCAAGATAGCGTGGGTGGCAGCGGAGAGACCCAGTACTTC. This gives the protein CASSQDSVGGSGETQYF. V is TRBV3-1 (or the pseudogene TRBV3-2) and J is TRBJ2-5, with D maybe TRBD2 (5 bases). V was shortened by 0 bases and J by 4 bases, with 18 bases between the two germline ends. Germline V CDR1 and CDR2: LGHDT, YNNKEL (reference sequence). The CDR3 has 17 amino acids.